This T cell receptor beta chain derives from a study of vaccination and CD4 T cells after COVID-19 (dated 2022 in TCRdb). In terms of the full investigation: The convalescent cohort comprised six males and four females, including two Hispanic individuals, seven Caucasians, two Asians and one multiracial person. In control cultures, a CEFX viral epitope pool was used as positive control, an HIV-1 Nef peptide pool was used as negative control, or no peptide was added. Two doses of either the Pfizer-BioNTech BNT162b2 vaccine (n=8) or the Moderna mRNA-1273 vaccine (n=2) were administered to participants. In ten to eleven COVID-19 convalescent patients and a few infection-naive healthy vaccine recipients, researchers compared the spike-specific CD4+ TCR repertoire from before mRNA vaccination with the repertoire from after. The cultures were stimulated with overlapping spike peptide pools from SARS-CoV-2 and from the common cold coronaviruses HCoV-NL63, HCoV-OC43 and HCoV-229E. Post-vaccine blood samples were collected a median of approximately eleven weeks after the second vaccine dose, ranging from about 13 to 241 days. In an earlier paper using these donors, memory CD4+ T cell crossreactivity between SARS-CoV-2 and common cold coronavirus spike proteins was assessed at the TCR clonotype level. Post-COVID blood samples were collected from convalescent patients a median of about 92 days after diagnosis, with a range of about 30 to 161 days.

The method behind the library was PCR. DNA from cultured CD4+ T cells was subjected to TCR sequencing with the Oncomine TCR Beta short-read assay at the Johns Hopkins FTIC core. Genomic DNA was extracted from the cultured CD4+ T cells with the QIAamp micro DNA kit. Oncomine TCR Beta libraries made from cultured CD4+ T cells were pooled using unique dual indexes and sequenced on an Illumina iSeq 100. Regarding the original processing steps: Non-productive sequences were removed, and CDR3s not starting with C, not ending with F or W, or shorter than 7 amino acids were discarded. Antigen-specific clonotypes were identified with the MANAFEST web application by comparing peptide-stimulated wells with reference and other culture wells. To be called positive, a clone needed an FDR below 0.05, an odds ratio above 5, and a productive frequency above 0.1% in at least two of three replicate wells. A clonotype was classed as cross-reactive if the clonotype showed significant expansion both in SARS-CoV-2 spike wells and in at least one common cold coronavirus spike condition. CDR3 homology was assessed with Levenshtein distances (stringdist) and unrooted phylogenetic trees (ape) in R version 3.6.1. TCRdb redid the processing of the public reads, applying fastp at Q25 and MiXCR, and retained in-frame beta chains. Each record represents a unique CDR3 protein, reported with the most common genes and DNA among its rows. None of the V and J calls come from the authors' own analysis; TCRdb made them. The sample yields 550 to 700 distinct CDR3 sequences; more than 6.5% were counted once. The top ten hold around 15% of the sample.

The sample's treatment or condition, from its label and the paper: roughly ten-day PBMC culture with coronavirus spike peptide pools or control peptides (ViraFEST assay). CD4+ T cells from unexposed donors were collected before the COVID-19 pandemic (2011-2018). To expand antigen-specific T cells with peptide pools and then pick out the expanded clonotypes through TCR sequencing, the study relied on the ViraFEST assay. Each well held roughly 2.2 million PBMCs cultured in IMDM containing approximately 5% human AB serum and about 10 IU/ml IL-2, with 8.5 to 10 ug/ml peptide pools added. On days 3 and 7, half of the culture medium was replaced with fresh IL-2-containing medium. Once the cells had been in culture for less than 12 days, the EasySep CD4+ T cell isolation kit was used to isolate CD4+ T cells by negative selection. Unexposed donor CD4+ T cells were tested for reactivity to SARS-CoV-2 S and N and four common cold coronavirus spike pools, as cell number allowed. PBMCs were separated from whole blood using Ficoll-Paque Plus gradient centrifugation and then either used fresh or cryopreserved at -140C. Triplicate wells were generally used for each culture condition. Leukapheresis product for the unexposed donors was bought commercially.

Taking its sample share into account, this clonotype is large (0.1 to 1%). No antigen is known for it. Per-nucleotide qualities are absent, and no much larger clonotype sits a single base away. From the cysteine through the phenylalanine, the CDR3 covers 13 amino acids. CDR3 DNA is the only sequence kept; it has 39 bases, read in frame from the first base. The germline V gene (reference sequence) yields DFQATT for CDR1 and SNEGSKA for CDR2. The paper's findings and limits, for the study overall: Relatively few convalescent patients were included in the study, and early timepoints after natural infection were not analyzed. An increase in the median number of SARS-CoV-2-reactive clonotypes from around 20 after infection to roughly 36 after vaccination was observed, but the change was not found to be significant. Of the vaccine-specific clones in convalescent patients, 304 of 307, or nearly all, reacted only to SARS-CoV-2 spike and did not cross-react with common cold coronaviruses. In convalescent patients, a median approximately 90% of post-vaccine SARS-CoV-2-reactive clones were detected only after vaccination, suggesting vaccine-specific priming.

The chain is encoded by TRBV20-1 joined to TRBJ2-5; the D gene could be TRBD1 or TRBD2, each one agreeing over 6 bases. Sequencing was performed on CD4+ T cells from blood, cultured in vitro. The TCR comes from a human donor in good health. The sequenced DNA is TGCAGCGGGGGCTGGGCGAGGCGAGAGACCCAGTACTTC. Its amino acids are CSGGWARRETQYF.